The T cell receptor beta chain described here comes from a study of preoperative IRX-2 immunotherapy in early breast cancer (dated by TCRdb to the late 2010s). V is pared back by 5 bases and J by 6 bases, with 17 bases lying between the germline termini. The CDR1 and CDR2 encoded by the germline V gene are SNHLY and FYNNEI. The CDR3 has 14 amino acids, counting the end cysteine and phenylalanine. The sequence is cut down to CDR3 DNA, 42 bases in frame from base 1. Libraries came from the immunoSEQ multiplex PCR assay. TCRdb stores this immuneACCESS table with in-frame sequences only. Part of the clones is absent; in the studies checked, under half of the shortfall reflects unresolved V genes, and no reason is known for the rest. The sample profile shows about 43,000 clones; less than 95% of them were found once. Jointly, the top ten make up 1.6% of the sample. Turning to this clone: The antigen it recognizes is unknown. Nothing much larger sits one base from this clone, and base qualities are not available.

Interpreted using the paper, the treatment or condition label stands for: preoperative locoregional IRX-2 cytokine immunotherapy. The samples were obtained from a phase Ib study that tested preoperative, locoregional IRX-2 cytokine immunotherapy designed to prime immune responses. Before surgery, IRX-2 was given to the donors, who were patients with early-stage breast cancer. This TCR was recovered from a human donor with breast cancer. The chain is encoded by TRBV2 joined to TRBJ2-7; the D gene cannot be resolved reliably. The specimen was tumor tissue, collected after IRX-2 immunotherapy. This receptor has the CDR3 CASSPSLRLVEQYF. The DNA reads TGTGCCAGCAGTCCCTCATTAAGGTTGGTCGAGCAGTACTTC.